The 7 T cell receptor beta chains presented below share a single source sample, sequenced in a study of siplizumab effects on memory and regulatory T cells. TCRdb's table, derived via immunoSEQ multiplex PCR, lists solely in-frame clones and lacks some. The sample holds 92,000 or so clones, more than 80% seen once. Sequenced input: CD4+ T cells sorted from blood. Receptors originate from a human donor in good health.

The J gene is TRBJ1-2, the V gene TRBV4-1; D remains ambiguous. The V and J ends lost 1 base and 5 bases respectively, with 14 bases between them. The CDR3 has 15 residues. Germline V lookup: CDR1 MGHRA, CDR2 YSYEKL. The CDR3 coding sequence is TGCGCCAGCAGCCAAGGAATCTCAGGCTTGTATGGCTACACCTTC. It is translated as CASSQGISGLYGYTF.

This chain connects TRBV6-5 to TRBJ1-2, with no clear D. The CDR3 sequence is 14 residues long. Germline CDR1 is MNHEY and CDR2 is SVGAGI. The V end was cut by 6 bases, the J end by 4 bases, with 15 bases between. CDR3 coding DNA: TGTGCCAGCAGACGATCAACGGAATCCTATGGCTACACCTTC. It encodes CASRRSTESYGYTF.

The rearrangement uses TRBV7-2 and TRBJ1-3; no clear D gene. The germline CDR1 and CDR2 sequences are SGHTA and FQGNSA. The ends were cut back, 5 bases at V and 8 bases at J, with 10 bases in the middle. The CDR3 extends over 12 amino acids. CDR3 protein: CASSPGSYTIYF. The CDR3 nucleotides read TGTGCCAGCAGCCCGGGGAGTTACACCATATATTTT.

J is TRBJ2-2 and V is TRBV28; either TRBD1 or TRBD2 may fit D (5 bases each). The V gene lost 2 bases and the J gene lost 3 bases, with 10 bases spanning the gap. Looked up from germline, CDR1 is MDHEN and CDR2 is SYDVKM. The CDR3 is 15 amino acids. DNA of the CDR3: TGTGCCAGCAGTTTAATTGGGACGGACACCGGGGAGCTGTTTTTT. This encodes CASSLIGTDTGELFF.

The rearrangement uses TRBV7-2 and TRBJ2-5; D assignment may be TRBD1 or TRBD2 (6 bases each). Germline-derived CDR1 and CDR2 are SGHTA and FQGNSA. This CDR3 spans 17 amino acids. V dropped 1 base and J dropped 7 bases, with 22 bases sitting between them. Here the CDR3 reads CASSLVTGAQSLRTQYF. CDR3 nucleotide sequence: TGTGCCAGCAGCTTAGTTACGGGGGCCCAAAGCCTTCGGACCCAGTACTTC.

As for this clone: Within the sample, other DNA sequences also encode this same CDR3. V gene TRBV18 combines with J gene TRBJ2-7, with a possible D match to TRBD2 (6 bases). Trimming took 1 base from V and 5 from J, leaving 6 bases between them. The germline V gene has CDR1 KGHSH and CDR2 LQKENI. CDR3 length equals 12 residues. The CDR3 DNA follows: TGTGCCAGCTCACCACGGGGGGACGAGCAGTACTTC. Translating gives CASSPRGDEQYF.

This rearrangement joins TRBV4-3 to TRBJ1-5; 9 bases agree with TRBD1. Germline CDR1 LGHNA, CDR2 YSLEER. V lost 0 bases, J lost 0 bases, and 18 bases stayed unmatched. The CDR3 is made up of 22 amino acids. The CDR3 sequence: CASSQDYITGGPTVYSNQPQHF. Written as DNA, the CDR3 is TGCGCCAGCAGCCAAGATTACATCACAGGGGGCCCCACCGTCTATAGCAATCAGCCCCAGCATTTT.